The clone carrying this T cell receptor beta chain has only a few counts. Antigen unknown. V lost 4 bases, J lost 4 bases, and 14 bases lay in between. Per germline, CDR1 SGHRS and CDR2 YFSETQ. The CDR3 extends over 15 amino acids. Primers for the PCR totalled 60 Vbeta and 13 Jbeta. The table came from immunoSEQ multiplex PCR; TCRdb's copy has only in-frame clones and leaves some out. Among some 96,000 clones listed, 55% to 75% were seen once. This record belongs to a study of cytomegalovirus exposure and HLA in healthy donors. Findings of the study overall: A later analysis showed HLA-associated TCR beta chains outstripping equally common others in clonal expansion.

The origin of this receptor is a man aged 55 to 70 in good health and CMV-seronegative. The sample taken for sequencing was PBMCs. This rearrangement joins TRBV5-1 to TRBJ2-2, with D perhaps TRBD2 (7 bases). Here the CDR3 DNA reads TGCGCCAGCAGCGAAAGGGGAGGGGGCACCGGGGAGCTGTTTTTT. Translated: CASSERGGGTGELFF.